This entry lists 21 T cell receptor beta chains sequenced from one sample in a study of CD8+CD57+ T cells in acquired aplastic anemia. TCR beta VDJ and CDR3 profiles were obtained from a genomic DNA template. From the reads, TCRdb called clonotypes with MiXCR, one entry per CDR3 protein. The data show approximately 50,000 distinct CDR3 sequences, over 60% seen once. The sample taken for sequencing was sorted CD4+, CD8+, or CD8+CD57+ T cells (not recorded which) from PBMCs. Receptors originate from a human donor in good health, serving as a control.

The chain uses TRBV29-1 and TRBJ2-7; no clear D gene. The V and J ends lost 3 bases and 4 bases respectively, with 13 bases between them. This CDR3 comprises 13 residues. The germline V gene has CDR1 SQVTM and CDR2 ANQGSEA. The DNA for the CDR3 is TGCAGCGTTGAGGCGGCAGCCATATACGAGCAGTACTTC. It yields the protein CSVEAAAIYEQYF.

V and J are TRBV2 and TRBJ2-5; D is unresolved. Germline V gene sequence: CDR1 SNHLY, CDR2 FYNNEI. V was pared by 6 bases and J by 3 bases, with 11 bases between. The CDR3 consists of 13 residues. The CDR3 nucleotides read TGTGCCAGCAGCTTAGCTGGGAAAGAGACCCAGTACTTC. Its translation: CASSLAGKETQYF.

This clonotype was observed many times. The rearrangement uses TRBV2 and TRBJ2-7; tentatively, D is TRBD1 (5 bases). V was cut by 7 bases and J by 6 bases, with 22 bases left in between. This CDR3 has 15 residues. In germline, CDR1 is SNHLY, CDR2 FYNNEI. The CDR3 loop is CASTAGQVHPSEQYF. CDR3 in DNA: TGTGCCAGCACGGCAGGGCAAGTCCATCCTTCCGAGCAGTACTTC.

V is TRBV29-1 and J is TRBJ2-3; 7 positions match TRBD1. Unmatched junction bases numbered 11, after V lost 7 bases and J lost 4 bases. The CDR3 runs 14 residues. Germline lookup yields CDR1 SQVTM and CDR2 ANQGSEA. The CDR3, as DNA: TGCAGCGCCGATTCCGACAGGGAAGCAGATACGCAGTATTTT. It encodes CSADSDREADTQYF.

V usage is TRBV7-3 and J usage is TRBJ2-1; 7 positions agree with TRBD2. Germline V gives CDR1 SGHTA, CDR2 FQGTGA. Trimming removed 6 bases from V and 6 bases from J; junction bases left unmatched: 5. The CDR3 has 13 amino acids. The CDR3 sequence: CASSPPGGNEQFF. For the CDR3, the DNA is TGTGCCAGCAGTCCACCGGGGGGCAATGAGCAGTTCTTC.

The chain is built from TRBV2 and TRBJ2-7; the D is unclear. The CDR3 contains 11 residues. Germline values: CDR1 SNHLY, CDR2 FYNNEI. Trimming stripped 6 bases from V and 5 bases from J, with 8 bases between. The CDR3: CASSIHHEQYF. In DNA, the CDR3 is TGTGCCAGCAGCATTCACCACGAGCAGTACTTC.

V is TRBV15 and J is TRBJ2-7, with 11 bases aligning to TRBD1. The CDR3 extends over 14 amino acids. CDR1 and CDR2 from the germline V gene are LNHNV and YYDKDF (reference sequence). J was trimmed by 5 bases and V by 5 bases; bases with no gene match: 5. This CDR3 is CATSARTGGDEQYF. The CDR3 nucleotides read TGTGCCACCAGCGCACGGACAGGGGGCGACGAGCAGTACTTC.

Turning to this clonotype: The junction does not match germline at one end; this may be a read error. The CDR3 DNA reads TGTGCCAGCAGTTTAGAGTGGTACGAGCAGTACTTC. Translating gives CASSLEWYEQYF. The rearrangement links TRBV7-8 to TRBJ2-7; D is unresolved. The CDR3 runs 12 residues. CDR1 is SGHVS, CDR2 FQNEAQ, per germline.

The chain is built from TRBV10-2 and TRBJ1-1; 7 bases match TRBD1. Germline values: CDR1 WSHSY, CDR2 SAAADI. This CDR3 is built from 14 residues. With 2 bases clipped from V and 3 bases from J, the junction kept 3 bases outside the gene matches. This chain's CDR3 is CASSETGEYTEAFF. In nucleotides, the CDR3 is TGCGCCAGCAGTGAGACAGGGGAATACACTGAAGCTTTCTTT.

The V and J genes are TRBV20-1 and TRBJ1-5, with D perhaps matching TRBD1 (5 bases). CDR1 and CDR2 from the germline V gene are DFQATT and SNEGSKA (reference sequence). The V and J ends lost 3 bases and 4 bases respectively, with 13 bases between them. The CDR3 is 14 residues long. CDR3 in DNA: TGCAGTGCTAGTTACGACAGAGGGAATCAGCCCCAGCATTTT. This encodes CSASYDRGNQPQHF.

This chain joins TRBV9 and TRBJ2-7, with D perhaps matching TRBD1 or TRBD2 (5 bases each). The V end was cut by 4 bases, the J end by 0 bases, with 20 bases between. CDR3 length equals 17 residues. Looked up from germline, CDR1 is SGDLS and CDR2 is YYNGEE. CDR3 sequence (DNA): TGTGCCAGCAGCCCGAGAGTTGGGACGGGGAACTCCTACGAGCAGTACTTC. Encoded protein: CASSPRVGTGNSYEQYF.

For this clonotype: The junction differs from germline at one of its ends, possibly a read error. This rearrangement joins TRBV9 to TRBJ1-2; 7 bases line up with TRBD1. CDR3 length: 15 residues. Germline-derived CDR1 and CDR2 are SGDLS and YYNGEE. CDR3 in amino acids: CASSGSGTAWEGFTF. The CDR3 bases are TGTGCCAGCAGCGGATCCGGGACAGCCTGGGAAGGCTTCACCTTC.

This clonotype was counted between two and nine times. J is TRBJ2-7 and V is TRBV2, with a tentative D call TRBD2 (7 bases). V lost 2 bases and J 0 bases, leaving 17 bases between the germline ends. Germline CDR1 SNHLY, CDR2 FYNNEI. The CDR3 totals 17 residues. The CDR3 DNA reads TGTGCCAGCAGTGAATGGGGGGGGGGCGGGACCTCCTACGAGCAGTACTTC. Protein: CASSEWGGGGTSYEQYF.

V and J are TRBV2 and TRBJ2-2, with 7 positions matching TRBD1. Looked up from germline, CDR1 is SNHLY and CDR2 is FYNNEI. With V trimmed by 7 bases and J by 6 bases, 8 bases remained unmatched. The CDR3 contains 14 residues. CDR3 sequence (DNA): TGTGCCAGCAAGCGTACAGGGGATTCCGGGGAGCTGTTTTTT. It specifies CASKRTGDSGELFF.

The chain uses TRBV10-3 and TRBJ2-2; D may correspond to TRBD1 or TRBD2 (6 bases each). Germline CDR1 reads ENHRY; CDR2 reads SYGVKD. V was clipped by 7 bases and J by 0 bases, with 15 bases between them. The CDR3 has 16 residues. Here the CDR3 DNA reads TGTGCCATCACTCGGGGGCTCAACGCGAACACCGGGGAGCTGTTTTTT. This translates into CAITRGLNANTGELFF.

This chain uses TRBV24-1 with TRBJ2-2; D gene unclear. Germline V gene data show CDR1 as KGHDR and CDR2 as SFDVKD. The V end was cut by 1 base, the J end by 6 bases, with 5 bases between. The CDR3 is 13 amino acids. The CDR3 region is CATSDFAAGELFF. DNA for the CDR3: TGTGCCACCAGTGATTTCGCTGCCGGGGAGCTGTTTTTT.

The CDR3 region has the DNA TGCAGTGCCGCACGGGAAGTCTACGAGCAGTACTTC. The encoded protein is CSAAREVYEQYF. The chain uses TRBV20-1 and TRBJ2-7, with D perhaps matching TRBD2 (5 bases). The CDR3 consists of 12 residues. Germline CDR1 is DFQATT and CDR2 is SNEGSKA (reference sequence). Trimming removed 6 bases from V and 3 bases from J, with 12 bases in between.

This clonotype came up once. J is TRBJ2-7 and V is TRBV2, with 7 bases identical to TRBD2. The CDR3 spans 15 residues. The V gene's germline CDR1 is SNHLY and CDR2 FYNNEI. The V gene end was trimmed by 7 bases and the J gene end by 6 bases; junction bases not matched to a gene: 15. The CDR3 loop reads CASNPSGGLTREQYF. In nucleotides, the CDR3 is TGTGCCAGCAACCCCTCGGGGGGTCTTACCCGCGAGCAGTACTTC.

The chain combines TRBV20-1 with TRBJ1-1, with 9 bases fitting TRBD1. J gave up 1 base and V 5 bases, and 8 bases lay outside the gene matches. There are 15 residues in the CDR3. The germline V gene encodes CDR1 DFQATT and CDR2 SNEGSKA (reference sequence). For the CDR3, the DNA is TGCAGTGCTTTAACAGGGGGCGCCCAGAACACTGAAGCTTTCTTT. Translation: CSALTGGAQNTEAFF.

The J gene is TRBJ1-1, the V gene TRBV15; unclear D gene. The CDR3 extends over 13 amino acids. Germline assignment: CDR1 LNHNV and CDR2 YYDKDF (reference sequence). V dropped 2 bases and J dropped 1 base, with 5 bases sitting between them. CDR3 residues: CATSRLKNTEAFF. CDR3 sequence (DNA): TGTGCCACCAGCAGACTAAAGAACACTGAAGCTTTCTTT.

This clonotype was counted only a few times. V gene TRBV10-2 combines with J gene TRBJ2-5; 9 bases agree with TRBD1. With 6 bases clipped from V and 2 bases from J, the junction kept 7 bases outside the gene matches. This CDR3 has 15 amino acids. Germline V gene lookup returns CDR1 WSHSY and CDR2 SAAADI. In nucleotides, the CDR3 is TGCGCCAGCAGCCCGGACAGGGGCCATCAAGAGACCCAGTACTTC. This codes for CASSPDRGHQETQYF.